The T cell receptor (beta chain) under discussion was sequenced for a study of blood T cell repertoires in COVID-19. V lost 7 bases, J lost 1 base, and 13 bases lay in between. The length of the CDR3 is 14 residues. Germline V gene data show CDR1 as MNHEY and CDR2 as SVGAGI. TCRdb's copy holds only in-frame clones and misses some; the assay was immunoSEQ multiplex PCR. The sample comprises 45,000 to 55,000 clones, almost 80% of which are singletons, and about 5% rests with the top ten. The sequencing input was PBMCs or T cells enriched from blood (not recorded which). The J gene is TRBJ1-1, the V gene TRBV6-5; maybe TRBD1 (5 bases). The source of this sequence is a woman aged 50 to 65 with acute COVID-19. The CDR3 sequence is CASNTGLQNTEAFF. CDR3 in DNA: TGTGCCAGCAATACGGGACTGCAGAACACTGAAGCTTTCTTT.